These 32 T cell receptor beta chains were sequenced from one sample in a study of blood T cell repertoires in COVID-19. Clones were sequenced by immunoSEQ multiplex PCR, and TCRdb holds only the in-frame ones, with some missing. The profile covers 250,000 to 350,000 clones, with more than 70% appearing a single time and 5% to 7% taken by the ten largest. Sequenced: peripheral blood. Every receptor here comes from a man between 18 and 29 years old who had recovered from COVID-19.

V and J are TRBV10-3 and TRBJ1-4; 7 bases line up with TRBD1. Germline V gene sequence: CDR1 ENHRY, CDR2 SYGVKD. The CDR3 length is 14 residues. The junction had 0 bases not matched to a gene; V was cut back by 3 bases and J by 2 bases. Here the CDR3 DNA reads TGTGCCATCAGTGAACAGGGGACTAATGAAAAACTGTTTTTT. It translates to CAISEQGTNEKLFF.

The chain couples TRBV3-1 (or the pseudogene TRBV3-2) to TRBJ1-1; D possibly corresponds to TRBD1 (5 bases). The ends were cut back, 4 bases at V and 4 bases at J, with 19 bases in the middle. The CDR3 has 16 amino acids. Looked up from germline, CDR1 is LGHDT and CDR2 is YNNKEL (reference sequence). CDR3 amino acids: CASSLQGSGGVTEAFF. CDR3 DNA: TGTGCCAGCAGCCTTCAGGGATCCGGGGGAGTCACTGAAGCTTTCTTT.

The chain is built from TRBV7-8 and TRBJ1-1, with 7 nucleotides matching TRBD1. After removal of 3 bases from V and 1 base from J, the junction contained 2 bases not matched to a gene. The V gene's germline CDR1 is SGHVS and CDR2 FQNEAQ. The CDR3 length is 14 residues. CDR3 residues: CASSFGTANTEAFF. The CDR3 DNA sequence: TGTGCCAGCAGCTTCGGGACAGCGAACACTGAAGCTTTCTTT.

V gene TRBV18 combines with J gene TRBJ1-2, with 7 bases aligning to TRBD1. This CDR3 is 14 amino acids long. J lost 5 bases, V lost 2 bases, and 5 bases had no gene match. Per the germline V gene, CDR1 is KGHSH and CDR2 is LQKENI. Here the CDR3 reads CASSPSSGGYGYTF. The CDR3 nucleotides are TGTGCCAGCTCACCAAGCTCAGGGGGTTATGGCTACACCTTC.

In this sample, this clone turned up once. This sequence joins TRBV5-1 and TRBJ2-7; 9 bases align to TRBD2. In germline, CDR1 is SGHRS, CDR2 YFSETQ. The junction had 6 bases not matched to a gene; V was cut back by 1 base and J by 4 bases. The CDR3 spans 15 residues. The CDR3 nucleotides are TGCGCCAGCAGCTTGACCGGGACTAGCTCGTACGAGCAGTACTTC. Protein: CASSLTGTSSYEQYF.

V is TRBV9 and J is TRBJ2-1; D perhaps matches TRBD2 (6 bases). V shed 5 bases and J shed 0 bases, with 9 bases lying between them. The CDR3 length is 14 residues. Per the germline V gene, CDR1 is SGDLS and CDR2 is YYNGEE. CDR3 nucleotides: TGTGCCAGCAGTACGGGAGACTCCTACAATGAGCAGTTCTTC. Residues: CASSTGDSYNEQFF. Using reference TRBV9 and TRBJ2-1 for the parts outside the CDR3, the full variable domain is DSGVTQTPKHLITATGQRVTLRCSPRSGDLSVYWYQQSLDQGLQFLIQYYNGEERAKGNILERFSAQQFPDLHSELNLSSLELGDSALYFCASSTGDSYNEQFFGPGTRLTVL.

This clone showed up just a few times. V and J are TRBV7-3 and TRBJ2-3; D is unclear. V gave up 2 bases and J gave up 4 bases, with 10 bases separating them. This CDR3 comprises 14 residues. CDR1 is SGHTA, CDR2 FQGTGA, per germline. CDR3 amino acids: CASSLGLGADTQYF. CDR3 bases: TGTGCCAGCAGCTTAGGGCTTGGCGCAGATACGCAGTATTTT.

This clone has a count of ten or more. The V call is TRBV5-6, the J call TRBJ1-2; D is perhaps TRBD1 (6 bases). This CDR3 is built from 14 residues. Per the germline V gene, CDR1 is SGHDT and CDR2 is YYEEEE. Trimming removed 0 bases at V and 4 bases at J, with 10 bases between. The DNA of the CDR3 is TGTGCCAGCAGCTTGGAAGGGGGAACCTATGGCTACACCTTC. It codes for CASSLEGGTYGYTF.

The chain carries TRBV5-1 and TRBJ2-3, with D unclear. V gave up 0 bases and J gave up 2 bases, with 7 bases separating them. CDR3 length: 14 amino acids. Per germline, CDR1 SGHRS and CDR2 YFSETQ. The CDR3 DNA is TGCGCCAGCAGCTTGGTTGGGCTCACAGATACGCAGTATTTT. Protein product: CASSLVGLTDTQYF.

The J gene is TRBJ2-7, the V gene TRBV5-4, with a weak D call TRBD2 (6 bases). Per the germline V gene, CDR1 is SGHNT and CDR2 is YYREEE (reference sequence). This CDR3 contains 16 residues. V was trimmed by 4 bases and J by 0 bases, leaving 17 bases between them. CDR3 DNA: TGTGCCAGCAGCCCCTCGGGAGCCTCCTACTCCTACGAGCAGTACTTC. It codes for CASSPSGASYSYEQYF.

A single count supports this clone. This rearrangement joins TRBV5-1 to TRBJ1-5, with D possibly being TRBD1 (6 bases). Trimming cost V 4 bases and J 4 bases, with 9 bases left between them. The CDR3 extends over 13 amino acids. CDR1 and CDR2 (germline): SGHRS, YFSETQ. CDR3 sequence reads: CASSMDSNQPQHF. For the CDR3, the DNA is TGCGCCAGCAGCATGGACAGTAATCAGCCCCAGCATTTT. Full variable domain (outside the CDR3, taken from reference TRBV5-1 and TRBJ1-5): KAGVTQTPRYLIKTRGQQVTLSCSPISGHRSVSWYQQTPGQGLQFLFEYFSETQRNKGNFPGRFSGRQFSNSRSEMNVSTLELGDSALYLCASSMDSNQPQHFGDGTRLSIL.

The chain is built from TRBV10-3 and TRBJ2-5; 12 bases are a match to TRBD1. The junction had 9 bases not matched to a gene; V was cut back by 2 bases and J by 2 bases. The germline V gene has CDR1 ENHRY and CDR2 SYGVKD. This CDR3 spans 18 amino acids. DNA of the CDR3: TGTGCCATCAGTGAGCTCGGGACAGGGGGCACCCAGCAAGAGACCCAGTACTTC. Translation gives CAISELGTGGTQQETQYF.

The rearrangement uses TRBV7-2 and TRBJ2-7, with 14 nucleotides matching TRBD2. CDR1 is SGHTA, CDR2 FQGNSA, per germline. Unmatched junction bases numbered 10, after V lost 5 bases and J lost 7 bases. The CDR3 consists of 16 residues. CDR3 loop: CASSPRTSGGPLEQYF. The DNA for the CDR3 is TGTGCCAGCAGCCCGCGGACTAGCGGGGGGCCGCTGGAGCAGTACTTC.

This rearrangement joins TRBV29-1 to TRBJ2-7; TRBD2 agrees at 8 bases. The length of the CDR3 is 14 residues. V lost 7 bases and J lost 1; bases outside the gene matches: 9. The germline gives CDR1 SQVTM, CDR2 ANQGSEA. CDR3 loop: CSADVSGSSYEQYF. CDR3 nucleotide sequence: TGCAGCGCCGACGTAAGCGGGAGTTCCTACGAGCAGTACTTC.

The chain recombines TRBV6-4 with TRBJ2-7, with unresolved D. From germline, CDR1 is MRHNA and CDR2 SNTAGT. Between the trimmed V and J ends, which lost 8 bases and 3 bases, there was a span of 11 bases. CDR3 size: 12 residues. CDR3 bases: TGTGCCAGCGTGGAGAATTTCTACGAGCAGTACTTC. This gives the protein CASVENFYEQYF.

This clone was counted between two and nine times. The J gene is TRBJ1-2, the V gene TRBV6-6, with TRBD1 identical over 7 bases. The germline CDR1 and CDR2 sequences are MNHNY and SVGAGI (reference sequence). V shed 0 bases and J 4 bases; nucleotides not matched to a gene: 5. This CDR3 is 15 amino acids long. This CDR3 is CASSYSTPGGYGYTF. The CDR3 DNA is TGTGCCAGCAGTTACTCGACGCCAGGGGGCTATGGCTACACCTTC.

This clone has just one count. J is TRBJ2-1 and V is TRBV7-9; no firm D call. CDR1 and CDR2 from the germline V gene are SEHNR and FQNEAQ (reference sequence). V lost 6 bases to trimming and J lost 1 base, with 10 bases between them. The CDR3 has 14 residues. The CDR3 reads CASSPDWSYNEQFF. DNA of the CDR3: TGTGCCAGCAGTCCCGACTGGTCCTACAATGAGCAGTTCTTC.

J is TRBJ2-5 and V is TRBV5-6; D is undetermined. Looked up from germline, CDR1 is SGHDT and CDR2 is YYEEEE. Trimming removed 2 bases at V and 2 bases at J, with 10 bases between. The CDR3 is 14 amino acids. The CDR3 is CASSFGELQETQYF. The CDR3 region has the DNA TGTGCCAGCAGCTTCGGCGAACTACAAGAGACCCAGTACTTC.

This chain connects TRBV5-1 to TRBJ2-3, with 8 positions matching TRBD2. V lost 4 bases and J lost 2; bases outside the gene matches: 9. CDR1 is SGHRS, CDR2 YFSETQ, per germline. The CDR3 extends over 16 amino acids. DNA of the CDR3: TGCGCCAGCAGCCGGGAGCCGGGACTAGTCACAGATACGCAGTATTTT. It codes for CASSREPGLVTDTQYF. Filled out from reference TRBV5-1 and TRBJ2-3, the complete variable domain reads KAGVTQTPRYLIKTRGQQVTLSCSPISGHRSVSWYQQTPGQGLQFLFEYFSETQRNKGNFPGRFSGRQFSNSRSEMNVSTLELGDSALYLCASSREPGLVTDTQYFGPGTRLTVL.

V gene TRBV3-1 (or the pseudogene TRBV3-2) combines with J gene TRBJ1-1; D not certain. The V end lost 2 bases, the J end lost 0 bases, and 7 bases lay between the germline ends. The CDR3 spans 14 residues. In germline, CDR1 is LGHDT, CDR2 YNNKEL (reference sequence). CDR3 loop: CASSQNRVNTEAFF. The CDR3 DNA sequence: TGTGCCAGCAGCCAAAACAGAGTGAACACTGAAGCTTTCTTT.

The rearrangement joins TRBV20-1 to TRBJ2-1; 16 bases map to TRBD2. The germline CDR1 and CDR2 sequences are DFQATT and SNEGSKA (reference sequence). This CDR3 is 21 amino acids long. Trimming cost V 3 bases and J 1 base; bases outside gene matches: 15. The CDR3 loop reads CSASPYSAGTSGRVSYNEQFF. DNA for the CDR3: TGCAGTGCTAGTCCCTACTCAGCCGGGACTAGCGGGAGGGTTTCCTACAATGAGCAGTTCTTC.

CDR3 sequence reads: CASSVGTGLVTGELFF. The CDR3 region has the DNA TGTGCCAGCAGCGTTGGGACAGGGTTGGTCACCGGGGAGCTGTTTTTT. V gene TRBV7-7 combines with J gene TRBJ2-2; 9 bases are shared with TRBD1. CDR1 and CDR2 (germline): SSHAT, FNYEAQ (reference sequence). The CDR3 loop spans 16 amino acids. V gave up 5 bases and J gave up 4 bases; unmatched junction bases: 8.

V usage is TRBV11-3 and J usage is TRBJ2-3, with D possibly matching TRBD2 (6 bases). CDR1 SGHNT and CDR2 YENEEA come from the germline V gene. The CDR3 loop spans 15 amino acids. V lost 3 bases, J lost 0 bases, and 10 bases lay in between. The CDR3 is CASSFGGASTDTQYF. In nucleotides, the CDR3 is TGTGCCAGCAGCTTCGGGGGAGCTAGCACAGATACGCAGTATTTT.

V usage is TRBV24-1 and J usage is TRBJ2-2; 11 bases match TRBD2. Trimming took 9 bases from V and 1 from J; bases not matched to a gene: 0. The germline CDR1 and CDR2 sequences are KGHDR and SFDVKD. The CDR3 sequence is 14 residues long. The DNA for the CDR3 is TGTGCCACCGGGACTAGCGGGAACACCGGGGAGCTGTTTTTT. It translates to CATGTSGNTGELFF.

This clone was observed once. V and J are TRBV10-3 and TRBJ2-1, with 12 bases matching TRBD2. There are 18 residues in the CDR3. J gave up 2 bases and V 5 bases, and 10 bases lay outside the gene matches. Per the germline V gene, CDR1 is ENHRY and CDR2 is SYGVKD. CDR3 coding DNA: TGTGCCATCAGTTGGACTAGCGGGGCCTCGTGGGCCTACAATGAGCAGTTCTTC. Protein: CAISWTSGASWAYNEQFF.

The chain links TRBV5-1 to TRBJ1-6, with 7 bases fitting TRBD1. Trimming cost V 4 bases and J 6 bases; bases outside gene matches: 13. This CDR3 region has 17 residues. Germline V gene lookup returns CDR1 SGHRS and CDR2 YFSETQ. The CDR3 DNA follows: TGCGCCAGCAGCATAACGACAGGGTTTAACCCTAATTCACCCCTCCACTTT. It specifies CASSITTGFNPNSPLHF.

This chain links TRBV15 with TRBJ1-5; 8 nucleotides align to TRBD1. CDR1 is LNHNV and CDR2 is YYDKDF in the germline V gene (reference sequence). CDR3 size: 15 residues. V dropped 3 bases and J dropped 6; count of bases not matched to a gene: 7. CDR3 sequence: CATSRQTGEGQPQHF. CDR3 in DNA: TGTGCCACCAGCAGGCAGACAGGGGAGGGTCAGCCCCAGCATTTT.

V is TRBV29-1 and J is TRBJ1-2, with D possibly being TRBD1 (5 bases). Trimming cost V 5 bases and J 3 bases, with 22 bases left between them. The CDR3 has 16 amino acids. Germline V gene sequence: CDR1 SQVTM, CDR2 ANQGSEA. For the CDR3, the DNA is TGCAGCGTTTCTTTTTCAGTCCCCTCGGGGGACTATGGCTACACCTTC. Residues: CSVSFSVPSGDYGYTF.

This rearrangement joins TRBV30 to TRBJ1-2, with 7 bases aligning to TRBD1. V was clipped by 1 base and J by 5 bases; unmatched bases: 4. Germline CDR1 is GTSNPN and CDR2 is SVGIG (reference sequence). The CDR3 runs 13 residues. The CDR3 loop is CAWSGSGGYGYTF. CDR3 bases: TGTGCCTGGAGTGGCTCAGGGGGATATGGCTACACCTTC. Based on the CDR3 plus reference TRBV30 and TRBJ1-2, the full variable domain is SQTIHQWPATLVQPVGSPLSLECTVEGTSNPNLYWYRQAAGRGLQLLFYSVGIGQISSEVPQNLSASRPQDRQFILSSKKLLLSDSGFYLCAWSGSGGYGYTFGSGTRLTVV.

The V and J genes are TRBV4-1 and TRBJ2-1, with D possibly matching TRBD2 (6 bases). The germline V gene has CDR1 MGHRA and CDR2 YSYEKL. The V gene lost 6 bases and the J gene lost 3 bases, with 15 bases spanning the gap. This CDR3 region has 15 residues. The DNA of the CDR3 is TGCGCCAGCAGTCAGGATTGGACTATCTACAATGAGCAGTTCTTC. Translating it yields CASSQDWTIYNEQFF.

The genes are TRBV6-5 and TRBJ1-1; D not resolved. This CDR3 has 16 amino acids. The V and J ends lost 0 bases and 1 base respectively, with 12 bases between them. Germline-derived CDR1 and CDR2 are MNHEY and SVGAGI. The CDR3 nucleotides read TGTGCCAGCAGTTACTCGATGGATACGGGGAACACTGAAGCTTTCTTT. It encodes CASSYSMDTGNTEAFF.

The CDR3, as DNA: TGTGCCAGCTCGGGACAGCGAAATGAAAAACTGTTTTTT. This sequence encodes CASSGQRNEKLFF. This chain connects TRBV19 to TRBJ1-4; 7 nucleotides agree with TRBD1. The length of the CDR3 is 13 residues. Unmatched junction bases numbered 6, after V lost 9 bases and J lost 5 bases. The germline CDR1 and CDR2 sequences are LNHDA and SQIVND (reference sequence). The whole variable domain, remainder taken from reference TRBV19 and TRBJ1-4, is DGGITQSPKYLFRKEGQNVTLSCEQNLNHDAMYWYRQDPGQGLRLIYYSQIVNDFQKGDIAEGYSVSREKKESFPLTVTSAQKNPTAFYLCASSGQRNEKLFFGSGTQLSVL.